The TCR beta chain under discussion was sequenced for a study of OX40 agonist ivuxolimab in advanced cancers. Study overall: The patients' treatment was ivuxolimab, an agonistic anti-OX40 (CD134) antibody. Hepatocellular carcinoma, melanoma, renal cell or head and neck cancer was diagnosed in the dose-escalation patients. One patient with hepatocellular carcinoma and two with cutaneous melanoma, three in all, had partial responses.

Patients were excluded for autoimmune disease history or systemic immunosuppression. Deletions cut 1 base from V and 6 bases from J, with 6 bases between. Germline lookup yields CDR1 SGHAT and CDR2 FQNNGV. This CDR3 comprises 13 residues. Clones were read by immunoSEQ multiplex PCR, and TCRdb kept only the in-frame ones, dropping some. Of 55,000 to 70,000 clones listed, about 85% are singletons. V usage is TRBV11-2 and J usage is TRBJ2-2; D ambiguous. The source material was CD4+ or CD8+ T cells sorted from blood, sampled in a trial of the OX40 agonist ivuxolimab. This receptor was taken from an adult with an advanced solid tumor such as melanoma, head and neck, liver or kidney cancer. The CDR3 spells CASSLAVAGELFF. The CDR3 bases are TGTGCCAGCAGCTTAGCCGTAGCCGGGGAGCTGTTTTTT.